The T cell receptor (beta chain) under discussion was sequenced for a study of shared clonotypes between healthy human individuals. Findings of the study overall: Clonotype sharing among donors was expected to depend on sequencing depth.

Repertoires were generated with immunoSEQ multiplex PCR, while TCRdb's copy carries only in-frame clones and drops some. Of about 2 million clones listed, roughly 94% were seen once; the top ten hold 0.13%. A CD45RA+ naive subset and a CD45RA-negative memory subset were split from CD4+ cells. A word on this clone: Its antigen is currently unknown.

The CDR3 covers 13 residues. Germline assignment: CDR1 MNHNY and CDR2 SVGAGI (reference sequence). Trimming took 8 bases from V and 6 from J; bases not matched to a gene: 4. The gene calls are TRBV6-6 and TRBJ1-6; TRBD1 aligns across 7 bases. The source material was naive CD4+ T cells sorted from blood. Regarding subset: CD45RA+ positively selected. The sequence was obtained from a man between 18 and 29 years old in good health. The CDR3 is CASRWDSNSPLHF. CDR3 nucleotides: TGTGCCAGCCGATGGGACAGTAATTCACCCCTCCACTTT.